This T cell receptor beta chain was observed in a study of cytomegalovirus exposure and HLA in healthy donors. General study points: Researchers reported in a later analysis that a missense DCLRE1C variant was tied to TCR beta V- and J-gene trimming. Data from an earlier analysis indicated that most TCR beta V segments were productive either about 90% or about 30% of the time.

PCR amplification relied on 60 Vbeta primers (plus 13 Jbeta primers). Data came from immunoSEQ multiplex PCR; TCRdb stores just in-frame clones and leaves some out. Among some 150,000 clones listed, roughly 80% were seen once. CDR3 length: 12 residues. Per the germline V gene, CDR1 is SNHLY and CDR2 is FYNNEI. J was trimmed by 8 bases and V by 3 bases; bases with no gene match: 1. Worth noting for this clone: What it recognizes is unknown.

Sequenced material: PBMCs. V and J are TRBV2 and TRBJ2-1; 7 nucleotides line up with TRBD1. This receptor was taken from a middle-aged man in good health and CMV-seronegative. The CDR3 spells CASSEDRYEQFF. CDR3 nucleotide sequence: TGTGCCAGCAGTGAGGACAGGTATGAGCAGTTCTTC.